The rows below give T cell receptor beta chains drawn from one sample of a study of radiation and T cells in renal cell carcinoma. Generated by immunoSEQ multiplex PCR, the TCRdb table keeps only in-frame clones and is missing some. The data hold 120,000 or so clones, with around 81% observed a single time. Sequenced here: blood, sampled from a patient whose treatment included radiotherapy and nephrectomy. The source of these receptors is a man aged 45 to 65 with renal cell carcinoma. CDR3s include the opening cysteine and the closing phenylalanine or tryptophan. A D gene is named only where the DNA matches it firmly. Some rows have no size entry. The others give once, few or many, or a class for an expanded clone.

size | J | V | D | DNA | CDR3
. | TRBJ2-6 | TRBV7-9 | TRBD2 | TGTGCCAGCAGCAGCCTAGCGGGCCGCTCTGGGGCCAACGTCCTGACTTTC | CASSSLAGRSGANVLTF
. | TRBJ2-7 | TRBV19 | TRBD1 | TGTGCCAGTAGTTTTTCGGGACAGGGTCCCTACGAGCAGTACTTC | CASSFSGQGPYEQYF
. | TRBJ1-2 | TRBV7-2 | TRBD1 | TGTGCCAGCAGCCGACAGGGGGCTGACTATGGCTACACCTTC | CASSRQGADYGYTF
. | TRBJ1-2 | TRBV19 | . | TGTGCCAGTAGTATATACAGTAACTATGGCTACACCTTC | CASSIYSNYGYTF
. | TRBJ2-3 | TRBV4-1 | . | TGCGCCAGCAGCCAAGCAGATACGCAGTATTTT | CASSQADTQYF
few | TRBJ1-2 | TRBV7-9 | TRBD1 | TGTGCCAGCAGCTGGGGACAGGGGGATGGCTACACCTTC | CASSWGQGDGYTF
few | TRBJ2-5 | TRBV2 | . | TGTGCCAGCAGTGACAGCCAAGAGACCCAGTACTTC | CASSDSQETQYF
few | TRBJ1-4 | TRBV5-1 | . | TGCGCCAGCAGCTTGAGCGGCATTGGCGGGGAAAAACTGTTTTTT | CASSLSGIGGEKLFF
. | TRBJ1-2 | TRBV7-2 | TRBD1 | TGTGCCAGCAGCTCAAACAGGGGCTATGGCTACACCTTC | CASSSNRGYGYTF
. | TRBJ2-3 | TRBV29-1 | . | TGCAGCGTTGAAGGCGGCAGGGGCACAGATACGCAGTATTTT | CSVEGGRGTDTQYF
. | TRBJ1-2 | TRBV30 | . | TGTGCCTGGAGTGTACAGGGCCCCTATGGCTACACCTTC | CAWSVQGPYGYTF
. | TRBJ1-6 | TRBV6-5 | TRBD1 | TGTGCCAGCAGTTACTCCCCAGGGGGGGGCTCACCCCTCCACTTT | CASSYSPGGGSPLHF
. | TRBJ1-2 | TRBV5-1 | . | TGCGCCAGCAGCTTGGAATCTATCAACTATGGCTACACCTTC | CASSLESINYGYTF
. | TRBJ2-3 | TRBV6-5 | . | TGTGCCAGCAGTTACCGTGATCGGGAGGATACGCAGTATTTT | CASSYRDREDTQYF
few | TRBJ2-1 | TRBV7-9 | TRBD2 | TGTGCCAGCACCTGGGCTGGTACTAGCGGGAGAAATGAGCAGTTCTTC | CASTWAGTSGRNEQFF
. | TRBJ2-7 | TRBV10-3 | TRBD1 | TGTGCCATCACCCGGGGACAGGATCGATACGAGCAGTACTTC | CAITRGQDRYEQYF
. | TRBJ2-7 | TRBV5-1 | . | TGCGCCAGCAGCCCGATCTGGGGCGGATCCTACGAGCAGTACTTC | CASSPIWGGSYEQYF
. | TRBJ2-7 | TRBV5-1 | . | TGCGCCAGCAGCCACACAGGGAACTACGAGCAGTACTTC | CASSHTGNYEQYF
. | TRBJ1-2 | TRBV15 | TRBD1 | TGTGCCACCAGCAGAGCGGGTCAGGGGGCAGGTGGCTACACCTTC | CATSRAGQGAGGYTF
. | TRBJ2-7 | TRBV11-1 | . | TGTGCCAGCAGCTTAAGTCCAGGGACCTACGAGCAGTACTTC | CASSLSPGTYEQYF
. | TRBJ2-3 | TRBV11-2 | TRBD2 | TGTGCCAGCAGCTTAGTTAGCGGGGTCGGCGCGCAGTATTTT | CASSLVSGVGAQYF
. | TRBJ1-2 | TRBV18 | . | TGTGCCAGCTCCCAGGACTTCTCTAACTATGGCTACACCTTC | CASSQDFSNYGYTF
. | TRBJ1-5 | TRBV4-1 | . | TGCGCCAGCAGCCAAGATCGGGGGGCCAATCAGCCCCAGCATTTT | CASSQDRGANQPQHF
. | TRBJ1-5 | TRBV7-2 | . | TGTGCCAGCAGCTTACAACAGGGATATAGCAATCAGCCCCAGCATTTT | CASSLQQGYSNQPQHF
. | TRBJ2-7 | TRBV2 | TRBD1 | TGTGCCAGCAGTAACAACAGGGGTTCCGAGCAGTACTTC | CASSNNRGSEQYF
. | TRBJ2-1 | TRBV29-1 | TRBD2 | TGCAGCGTCGTTGGCCTAGCGGGTGCCAATGAGCAGTTCTTC | CSVVGLAGANEQFF
. | TRBJ1-3 | TRBV4-1 | . | TGCGCCAGCAGCCTGACGTTGAGGGGCGGTGGAAACACCATATATTTT | CASSLTLRGGGNTIYF
once | TRBJ2-1 | TRBV7-9 | . | TGTGCCAGCCACTCCCAACACAATGAGCAGTTCTTC | CASHSQHNEQFF
. | TRBJ2-3 | TRBV11-2 | TRBD1 | TGTGCCAGCAGCATCGGACAGGCCCCGGATACGCAGTATTTT | CASSIGQAPDTQYF
few | TRBJ1-2 | TRBV2 | TRBD1 | TGTGCCAGCAGTTCAGGGGGCTGGGGCTATGGCTACACCTTC | CASSSGGWGYGYTF
. | TRBJ1-5 | TRBV4-2 | . | TGTGCCAGCAGCCAAGAGGTCGGGGGAAATGGCAATCAGCCCCAGCATTTT | CASSQEVGGNGNQPQHF
once | TRBJ1-4 | TRBV7-8 | . | TGTGCCAGCAGCGTCTCCGGGACCCAAAGGGGAAAACTGTTTTTT | CASSVSGTQRGKLFF
. | TRBJ2-7 | TRBV14 | . | TGTGCCAGCAGCCAGGGATGGGACCCGATCCCAGAGCAGTACTTC | CASSQGWDPIPEQYF
few | TRBJ1-1 | TRBV9 | . | TGTGCCAGCAGCCCCATAGTGTCCGCATTCACTGAAGCTTTCTTT | CASSPIVSAFTEAFF
. | TRBJ1-4 | TRBV29-1 | . | TGCAGCGCTGTGGACAGTTCTAATGAAAAACTGTTTTTT | CSAVDSSNEKLFF
. | TRBJ2-3 | TRBV6-5 | TRBD2 | TGTGCCAGCAGGAGCGGGGGCTTTAGCACAGATACGCAGTATTTT | CASRSGGFSTDTQYF
once | TRBJ2-2 | TRBV6-5 | . | TGTGCCAGCAGAGACGGAGGGGTGAGGGTCGGGGAGCTGTTTTTT | CASRDGGVRVGELFF
. | TRBJ1-2 | TRBV2 | . | TGTGCCAGCAGCCCGGGGGAGACTAACTATGGCTACACCTTC | CASSPGETNYGYTF
few | TRBJ2-2 | TRBV7-6 | TRBD2 | TGTGCCAGCAGCTCCGGGACTAGCGGGGTCACCGGGGAGCTGTTTTTT | CASSSGTSGVTGELFF
once | TRBJ2-7 | TRBV27 | TRBD2 | TGTGCCAGCAGTTTATGGGTAGCGGGAGGCCGGACGAGCGAGCAGTACTTC | CASSLWVAGGRTSEQYF
. | TRBJ1-4 | TRBV6-4 | TRBD1 | TGTGCCAGCAGTTACAGGGGGGCTCCAACTAATGAAAAACTGTTTTTT | CASSYRGAPTNEKLFF
. | TRBJ2-1 | TRBV19 | . | TGTGCCAGTAGTATAGGGGGGGGCCCTTCCGAGCAGTTCTTC | CASSIGGGPSEQFF
. | TRBJ2-5 | TRBV29-1 | . | TGCAGCGTTGAGTTCGGGGCTAGGCTGGGAGAGACCCAGTACTTC | CSVEFGARLGETQYF
. | TRBJ2-2 | TRBV27 | TRBD1 | TGTGCCAGCAGTACCCGACAGGGACGAGGGGACGGCGGGGAGCTGTTTTTT | CASSTRQGRGDGGELFF
once | TRBJ1-1 | TRBV10-3 | TRBD1 | TGTGCCATCACTTCCGACAGGGGAGCTGAAGCTTTCTTT | CAITSDRGAEAFF
. | TRBJ2-7 | TRBV7-8 | TRBD2 | TGTGCCAGCAGCTTAGAACGGGAGGGCCGGTACGAGCAGTACTTC | CASSLEREGRYEQYF